The 10 T cell receptor beta chains below all came from one sample that was sequenced in a study of blood T cell repertoires in COVID-19. Using immunoSEQ multiplex PCR, the repertoire was profiled, and TCRdb retains in-frame clones only, with some absent. The data show 120,000 to 150,000 clones, 84% seen once. Sequenced material: peripheral blood. The receptor source for this set is a human donor in a cohort sampled during active COVID-19.

V usage is TRBV7-9 and J usage is TRBJ2-1; TRBD2 agrees at 8 bases. The germline V gene encodes CDR1 SEHNR and CDR2 FQNEAQ (reference sequence). This CDR3 comprises 15 residues. J gave up 1 base and V 5 bases, and 4 bases lay outside the gene matches. Here the CDR3 reads CASSPPGGSYNEQFF. The CDR3 DNA reads TGTGCCAGCAGCCCCCCGGGGGGGTCCTACAATGAGCAGTTCTTC.

The chain recombines TRBV5-1 with TRBJ1-3; possibly TRBD1 for D (5 bases). V lost 3 bases to trimming and J lost 0 bases, with 7 bases between them. The CDR3 covers 14 residues. The V gene's germline CDR1 is SGHRS and CDR2 YFSETQ. The CDR3 loop reads CASSSQGSGNTIYF. DNA for the CDR3: TGCGCCAGCAGCTCCCAGGGCTCTGGAAACACCATATATTTT.

The chain recombines TRBV2 with TRBJ1-1; a weak D match, TRBD1 (5 bases). Germline loops: CDR1 SNHLY, CDR2 FYNNEI. The CDR3 has 13 amino acids. The ends were cut back, 6 bases at V and 3 bases at J, with 11 bases in the middle. The CDR3 DNA follows: TGTGCCAGCAGGGACCGGGGGTACACTGAAGCTTTCTTT. This translates into CASRDRGYTEAFF.

The chain couples TRBV30 to TRBJ2-5; weak D call: TRBD2 (5 bases). Germline V gives CDR1 GTSNPN, CDR2 SVGIG (reference sequence). Trimming cost V 3 bases and J 3 bases, with 14 bases left between them. The CDR3 is made up of 14 amino acids. This chain's CDR3 is CAWSRLGAKETQYF. CDR3 bases: TGTGCCTGGAGCCGGTTGGGAGCCAAAGAGACCCAGTACTTC.

The chain joins TRBV15 to TRBJ2-5, with TRBD2 matching 13 bases. The junction had 6 bases not matched to a gene; V was cut back by 3 bases and J by 5 bases. Germline CDR1 LNHNV, CDR2 YYDKDF (reference sequence). The CDR3 runs to 16 residues. The CDR3 loop reads CATSRKLAGGQETQYF. CDR3 sequence (DNA): TGTGCCACCAGCAGGAAACTAGCGGGGGGGCAGGAGACCCAGTACTTC.

The J gene is TRBJ1-6, the V gene TRBV5-1; D gene uncertain. Germline values: CDR1 SGHRS, CDR2 YFSETQ. V was cut by 0 bases and J by 8 bases, with 12 bases left in between. This CDR3 is built from 15 residues. CDR3 sequence (DNA): TGCGCCAGCAGCTTGGGGGGAATACTAGATTCACCCCTCCACTTT. This translates into CASSLGGILDSPLHF.

The chain links TRBV15 to TRBJ1-3; D unclear. V was trimmed by 3 bases and J by 0 bases, leaving 12 bases between them. Germline assignment: CDR1 LNHNV and CDR2 YYDKDF (reference sequence). The CDR3 is 16 residues long. Here the CDR3 reads CATSRVREHSGNTIYF. The CDR3 nucleotides read TGTGCCACCAGCAGGGTCCGGGAGCACTCTGGAAACACCATATATTTT.

Remarks on this clone: One end of the junction does not line up with germline, which may come from a read error. The sample contains more than one DNA sequence encoding this CDR3. This chain uses TRBV18 with TRBJ1-2; possibly TRBD1 for D (6 bases). The CDR3 is 15 residues long. Germline-derived CDR1 and CDR2 are KGHSH and LQKENI. CDR3 sequence: CASETGTQSNYGYTF. In DNA, the CDR3 is TGTGCCAGTGAAACCGGGACACAGTCTAACTATGGCTACACTTTC.

This clone was counted a single time. The gene calls are TRBV3-1 (or the pseudogene TRBV3-2) and TRBJ2-3, with D tentatively TRBD2 (7 bases). Germline V gives CDR1 LGHDT, CDR2 YNNKEL (reference sequence). The CDR3 length is 15 residues. V lost 5 bases and J 3 bases, leaving 15 bases between the germline ends. As DNA, the CDR3 is TGTGCCAGCAGCTCCGGGGGGCAGGGTACAGATACGCAGTATTTT. Protein: CASSSGGQGTDTQYF.

The rearrangement joins TRBV10-1 to TRBJ1-2; D is ambiguous. The CDR3 consists of 13 residues. V was pared by 3 bases and J by 3 bases, with 8 bases between. Germline CDR1 WNHNN, CDR2 SYGVQD (reference sequence). The CDR3 nucleotides are TGCGCCAGCAGTGAAAGAGGTGACTATGGCTACACCTTC. It codes for CASSERGDYGYTF.